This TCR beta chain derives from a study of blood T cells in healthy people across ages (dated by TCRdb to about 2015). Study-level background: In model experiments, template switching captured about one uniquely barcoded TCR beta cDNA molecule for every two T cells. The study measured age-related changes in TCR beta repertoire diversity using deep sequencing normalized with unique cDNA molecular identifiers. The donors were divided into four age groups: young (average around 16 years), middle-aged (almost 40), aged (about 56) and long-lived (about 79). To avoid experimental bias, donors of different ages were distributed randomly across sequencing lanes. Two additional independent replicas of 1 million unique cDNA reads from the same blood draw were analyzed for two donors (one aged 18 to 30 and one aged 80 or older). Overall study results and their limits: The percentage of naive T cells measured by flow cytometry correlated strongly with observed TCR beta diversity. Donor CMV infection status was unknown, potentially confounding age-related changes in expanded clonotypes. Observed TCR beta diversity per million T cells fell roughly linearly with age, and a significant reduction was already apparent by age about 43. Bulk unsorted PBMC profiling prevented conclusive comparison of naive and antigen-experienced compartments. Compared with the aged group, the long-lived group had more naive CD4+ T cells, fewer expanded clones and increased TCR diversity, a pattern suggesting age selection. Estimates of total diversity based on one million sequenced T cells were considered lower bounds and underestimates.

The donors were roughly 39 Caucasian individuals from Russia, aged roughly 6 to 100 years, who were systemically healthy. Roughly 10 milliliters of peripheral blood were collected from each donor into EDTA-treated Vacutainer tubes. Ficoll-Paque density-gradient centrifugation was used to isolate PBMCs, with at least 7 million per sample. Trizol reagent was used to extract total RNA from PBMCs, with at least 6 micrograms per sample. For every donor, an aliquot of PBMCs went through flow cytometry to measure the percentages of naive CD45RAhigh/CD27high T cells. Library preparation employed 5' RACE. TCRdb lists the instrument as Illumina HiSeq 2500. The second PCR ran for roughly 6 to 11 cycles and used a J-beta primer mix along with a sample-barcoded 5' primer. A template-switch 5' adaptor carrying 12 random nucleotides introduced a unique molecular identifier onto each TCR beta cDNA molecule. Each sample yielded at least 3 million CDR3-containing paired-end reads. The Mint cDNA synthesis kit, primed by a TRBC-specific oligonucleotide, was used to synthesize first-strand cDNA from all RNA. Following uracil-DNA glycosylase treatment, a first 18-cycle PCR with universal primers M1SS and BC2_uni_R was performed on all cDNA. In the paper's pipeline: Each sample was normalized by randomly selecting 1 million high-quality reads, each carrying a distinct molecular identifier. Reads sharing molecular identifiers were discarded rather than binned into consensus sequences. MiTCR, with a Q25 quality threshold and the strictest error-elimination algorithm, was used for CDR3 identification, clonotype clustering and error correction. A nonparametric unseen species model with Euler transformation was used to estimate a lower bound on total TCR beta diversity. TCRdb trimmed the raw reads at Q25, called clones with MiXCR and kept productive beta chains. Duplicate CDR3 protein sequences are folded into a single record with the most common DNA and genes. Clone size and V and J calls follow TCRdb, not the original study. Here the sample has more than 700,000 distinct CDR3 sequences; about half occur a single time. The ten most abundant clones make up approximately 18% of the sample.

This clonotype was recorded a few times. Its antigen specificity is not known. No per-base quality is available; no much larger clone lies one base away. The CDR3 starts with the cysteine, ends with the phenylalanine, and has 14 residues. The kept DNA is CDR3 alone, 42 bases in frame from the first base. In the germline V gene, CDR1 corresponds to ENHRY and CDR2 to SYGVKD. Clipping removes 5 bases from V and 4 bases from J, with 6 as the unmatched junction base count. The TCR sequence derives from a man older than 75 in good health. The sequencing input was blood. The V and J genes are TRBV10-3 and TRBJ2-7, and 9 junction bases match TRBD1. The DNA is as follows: TGTGCCATCAGTTCCGGGACAGGGTCTTACGAGCAGTACTTC. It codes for CAISSGTGSYEQYF.